Here is one T cell receptor beta chain with its context. Its cognate antigen is unknown. PCR amplification relied on 60 Vbeta primers (plus 13 Jbeta primers). Method: immunoSEQ multiplex PCR; TCRdb's copy keeps in-frame clones and lacks some. The data include 130,000 or so clones; the top ten clones carry approximately 1.5%. This entry is derived from a study of cytomegalovirus exposure and HLA in healthy donors. The wider study: Researchers previously reported finding 117 million unique TCR beta sequences from about 200 million T cells.

General study points: A few CMV-associated chains were confirmed in vitro to be specific for CMV antigens. Being productive about 87% or about 30% of the time was typical of most TCR beta V segments in an earlier analysis. Immune exposure was documented only through CMV serostatus.

This TCR was sampled from a woman in her thirties or forties in good health and CMV-seronegative. The sample consisted of PBMCs.

The CDR3 nucleotides read TGCGCCAGCAGCGGGGAGGCAGATACGCAGTATTTT. As protein: CASSGEADTQYF. J is TRBJ2-3 and V is TRBV5-1; TRBD2 might be the D (6 bases). This CDR3 region has 12 residues. Trimming left V 4 bases short and J 4 bases short, with 7 bases between. Germline V gene lookup returns CDR1 SGHRS and CDR2 YFSETQ.